The following is a T cell receptor (beta chain) sequence with its context. Its cognate antigen is unknown. PCR amplification relied on 60 Vbeta primers (plus 13 Jbeta primers). The data were produced by immunoSEQ multiplex PCR, yet TCRdb's version contains in-frame clones alone and is incomplete. The repertoire holds 98,000 or so clones, with 75% to 80% as singletons. The CDR3 contains 14 residues. CDR1 is SGHTA, CDR2 FQGTGA, per germline. Trimming took off 0 bases at V and 0 bases at J, with 5 bases between the two ends. This sample stems from a study of cytomegalovirus exposure and HLA in healthy donors. Whole-study findings and limits: It was reportedly the case that the classifier diagnosed cytomegalovirus status with high specificity and sensitivity. When analyzed later, a missense DCLRE1C variant was found to be linked to TCR beta V- and J-gene trimming. Overall, approximately 180 TCR beta chains were annotated as cytomegalovirus-associated.

Each donor's status was that of a healthy bone marrow donor. The receptor was derived from a female donor in good health and CMV-seronegative. This chain links TRBV7-3 with TRBJ1-2; unclear D gene. The specimen sequenced was PBMCs. The CDR3 sequence: CASSLTGSNYGYTF. CDR3 nucleotide sequence: TGTGCCAGCAGCTTAACCGGGTCTAACTATGGCTACACCTTC.